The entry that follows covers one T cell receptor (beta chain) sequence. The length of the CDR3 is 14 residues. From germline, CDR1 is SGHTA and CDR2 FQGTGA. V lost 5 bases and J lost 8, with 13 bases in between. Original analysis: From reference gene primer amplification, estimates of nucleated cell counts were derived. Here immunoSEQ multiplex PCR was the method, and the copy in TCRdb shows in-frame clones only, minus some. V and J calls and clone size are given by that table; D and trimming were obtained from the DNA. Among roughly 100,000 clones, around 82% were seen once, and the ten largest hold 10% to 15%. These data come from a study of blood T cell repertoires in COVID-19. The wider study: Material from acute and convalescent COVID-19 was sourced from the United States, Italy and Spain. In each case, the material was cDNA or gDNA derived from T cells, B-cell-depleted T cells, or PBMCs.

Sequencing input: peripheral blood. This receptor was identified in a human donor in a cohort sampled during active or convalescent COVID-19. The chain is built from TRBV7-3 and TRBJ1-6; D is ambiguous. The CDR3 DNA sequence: TGTGCCAGCAGCCCTGGGCCAGTGGATTCACCCCTCCACTTT. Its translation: CASSPGPVDSPLHF.